This T cell receptor beta chain was obtained from a study of blood T cell repertoires in COVID-19. Background on the study: Researchers got acute and convalescent COVID-19 samples from the United States, Italy and Spain. PBMCs, B-cell-depleted T cells, or T cells provided the cDNA or gDNA that made up the material.

The assay was immunoSEQ multiplex PCR, and TCRdb's table has in-frame clones only and misses some. The sample lists about 230,000 clones; roughly 81% were seen once. Trimming took 0 bases from V and 0 from J, leaving 12 bases between them. The germline V gene has CDR1 WNHNN and CDR2 SYGVQD (reference sequence). The CDR3 extends over 17 amino acids. Sequenced material: peripheral blood. V is TRBV10-1 and J is TRBJ1-5; a possible D gene is TRBD1 (6 bases). This sequence was found in a man aged 35-49 years with acute or convalescent COVID-19. Here the CDR3 DNA reads TGCGCCAGCAGTGAGTCGAGGACAGAAGATAGCAATCAGCCCCAGCATTTT. Protein sequence: CASSESRTEDSNQPQHF.